This T cell receptor beta chain was captured in a study of T cells after yellow fever vaccination. Overall study: Each low-cell-number fraction was prepared by means of SMART-Seq v4 Ultra Low Input. Overall study results and limits: The study re-detected most primary-vaccination clones after the booster (around 96% CD4, 85% to 90% CD8).

Each CDR3 protein is one row after TCRdb ran MiXCR on the 5' RACE reads. Among some 300,000 distinct CDR3 sequences listed, about 10% were seen once. The length of the CDR3 is 16 residues. Trimming pared 2 bases from V and 8 bases from J, leaving 21 bases between. The V gene's germline CDR1 is MNHEY and CDR2 SVGAGI. Concerning this clonotype: The antigen is not known.

V is TRBV6-5 and J is TRBJ2-5, with D perhaps matching TRBD2 (5 bases). The sample in question was CD4+ T cells sorted from PBMCs, obtained 45 days after the yellow fever booster vaccination. This clonotype was obtained from a man younger than 30 who received the YFV17D yellow fever vaccine. Here the CDR3 reads CASSYSRRADTNTQYF. Here the CDR3 DNA reads TGTGCCAGCAGTTACAGCAGGCGAGCGGATACCAATACCCAGTACTTC.